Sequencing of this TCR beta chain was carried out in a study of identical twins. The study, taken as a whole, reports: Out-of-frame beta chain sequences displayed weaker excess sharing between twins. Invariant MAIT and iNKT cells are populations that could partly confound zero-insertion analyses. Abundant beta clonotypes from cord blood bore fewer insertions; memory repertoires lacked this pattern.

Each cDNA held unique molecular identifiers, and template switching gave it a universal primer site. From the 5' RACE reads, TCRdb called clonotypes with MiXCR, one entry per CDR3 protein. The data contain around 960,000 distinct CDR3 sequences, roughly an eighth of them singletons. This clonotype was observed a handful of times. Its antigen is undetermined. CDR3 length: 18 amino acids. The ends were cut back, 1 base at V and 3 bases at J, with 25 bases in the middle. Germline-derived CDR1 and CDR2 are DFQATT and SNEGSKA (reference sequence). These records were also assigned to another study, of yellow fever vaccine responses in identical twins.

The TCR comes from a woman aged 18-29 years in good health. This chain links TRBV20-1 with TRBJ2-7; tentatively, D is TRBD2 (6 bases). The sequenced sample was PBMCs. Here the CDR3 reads CSARAQGGSMVSRYEQYV. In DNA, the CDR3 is TGCAGTGCTAGAGCCCAGGGAGGTAGTATGGTTTCTCGCTACGAGCAGTACGTC.